The 21 T cell receptor beta chains below all came from one sample that was sequenced in a study of blood T cell repertoires in COVID-19. This table comes from immunoSEQ multiplex PCR, and its TCRdb copy is limited to in-frame clones, with some not included. The sample contains 270,000 or so clones, 85% to 90% of which appear only once. Sequenced sample: PBMCs or T cells enriched from blood (not recorded which). The receptors were gathered from a woman aged 25 to 39 with acute COVID-19.

The count of this clone is one. V gene TRBV19 combines with J gene TRBJ2-1; 10 positions agree with TRBD2. V shed 2 bases, J shed 9 bases, and the junction held 7 bases outside the gene matches. The germline gives CDR1 LNHDA, CDR2 SQIVND (reference sequence). The CDR3 length is 15 residues. CDR3 residues: CASSILAGEVVEQFF. Written as DNA, the CDR3 is TGTGCCAGTAGTATACTAGCGGGAGAGGTTGTTGAGCAGTTCTTC.

This chain uses TRBV5-1 with TRBJ1-1; a possible D gene is TRBD1 (6 bases). This CDR3 region has 16 residues. Germline CDR1 reads SGHRS; CDR2 reads YFSETQ. V lost 2 bases and J lost 6, with 20 bases in between. The CDR3 loop is CASSLQGVGPPPEAFF. The CDR3 DNA sequence: TGCGCCAGCAGCTTACAGGGAGTTGGACCTCCCCCTGAAGCTTTCTTT.

CDR3 DNA: TGTGCCAGCAGCTTAGCACCCCAGCAAGGGGAGGGACAGGGGCACTCTGGAAACACCATATATTTT. Protein product: CASSLAPQQGEGQGHSGNTIYF. V is TRBV7-2 and J is TRBJ1-3; TRBD1 matches at 10 bases. The V and J ends lost 0 bases and 0 bases, in that order; junction bases with no gene match: 17. This CDR3 comprises 22 residues. Germline V CDR1 and CDR2: SGHTA, FQGNSA. Together with reference TRBV7-2 and TRBJ1-3, the CDR3 gives the full variable domain: GAGVSQSPSNKVTEKGKDVELRCDPISGHTALYWYRQSLGQGLEFLIYFQGNSAPDKSGLPSDRFSAERTGGSVSTLTIQRTQQEDSAVYLCASSLAPQQGEGQGHSGNTIYFGEGSWLTVV.

V is TRBV28 and J is TRBJ1-6; D is perhaps TRBD1 (6 bases). Per germline, CDR1 MDHEN and CDR2 SYDVKM. The CDR3 has 16 residues. V was clipped by 5 bases and J by 7 bases, with 18 bases between them. The CDR3 nucleotides read TGTGCCAGCAGTCCCCTCCGGGGGGGCAGGAATTCACCCCTCCACTTT. Translated, it gives CASSPLRGGRNSPLHF.

J is TRBJ1-4 and V is TRBV5-4, with a weak D call TRBD1 (6 bases). Trimming pared 0 bases from V and 10 bases from J, leaving 25 bases between. Germline V gene sequence: CDR1 SGHNT, CDR2 YYREEE (reference sequence). CDR3 size: 18 residues. As DNA, the CDR3 is TGTGCCAGCAGCTTGGGTTCCGGGACACCCACTCTTGGCGGAAAACTGTTTTTT. Its translation: CASSLGSGTPTLGGKLFF.

The rearrangement links TRBV27 to TRBJ2-3; TRBD2 matches at 12 bases. Germline loops: CDR1 MNHEY, CDR2 SMNVEV (reference sequence). V lost 5 bases and J lost 2; bases outside the gene matches: 5. CDR3 length equals 16 residues. The CDR3 loop is CASSPSGRASTDTQYF. In nucleotides, the CDR3 is TGTGCCAGCAGTCCTAGCGGGAGGGCCTCCACAGATACGCAGTATTTT.

The V call is TRBV7-2, the J call TRBJ2-1; TRBD2 agrees at 8 bases. The CDR3 covers 15 residues. J gave up 4 bases and V 0 bases, and 2 bases lay outside the gene matches. Per germline, CDR1 SGHTA and CDR2 FQGNSA. CDR3 residues: CASSLASSGYNEQFF. In DNA form, the CDR3 reads TGTGCCAGCAGCTTAGCGTCTAGCGGGTACAATGAGCAGTTCTTC.

This CDR3 reads CASGGLGIVNTEAFF. The CDR3, as DNA: TGTGCCAGCGGGGGCCTCGGTATCGTGAACACTGAAGCTTTCTTT. V usage is TRBV2 and J usage is TRBJ1-1; D might be TRBD1 (6 bases). The germline gives CDR1 SNHLY, CDR2 FYNNEI. The CDR3 loop spans 15 amino acids. V lost 8 bases and J 0 bases, leaving 16 bases between the germline ends.

The chain carries TRBV18 and TRBJ1-2; 9 bases match TRBD1. Per the germline V gene, CDR1 is KGHSH and CDR2 is LQKENI. V lost 6 bases to trimming and J lost 4 bases; unmatched junction nucleotides: 9. The CDR3 is made up of 15 amino acids. CDR3 bases: TGTGCCAGCTCCCCTGGACAGGGGCAAATCTATGGCTACACCTTC. Protein sequence: CASSPGQGQIYGYTF.

The chain couples TRBV5-5 to TRBJ1-3, with TRBD1 matching 11 bases. Germline V gives CDR1 SGHKS, CDR2 YYEKEE (reference sequence). Trimming removed 2 bases from V and 0 bases from J; junction bases left unmatched: 13. The length of the CDR3 is 20 residues. The CDR3 region has the DNA TGTGCCAGCAGCTTTAAGGCGTGGGACAGGGGGAAAGCCTCTGGAAACACCATATATTTT. As protein: CASSFKAWDRGKASGNTIYF.

The rearrangement uses TRBV29-1 and TRBJ2-1, with a weak D call TRBD1 (5 bases). CDR3 length: 12 amino acids. Trimming shortened V by 7 bases and J by 6 bases, and 13 bases separated the two germline ends. Germline CDR1 is SQVTM and CDR2 is ANQGSEA. Here the CDR3 DNA reads TGCAGCGCCGTGGCAGGGCTCAATGAGCAGTTCTTC. Translated, it gives CSAVAGLNEQFF.

Concerning this clone: Other DNA sequences within the sample encode an identical CDR3. The chain carries TRBV9 and TRBJ2-7; the D gene is possibly TRBD2 (6 bases). The CDR3 totals 17 residues. Germline CDR1 reads SGDLS; CDR2 reads YYNGEE. V was cut by 7 bases and J by 4 bases, with 27 bases left in between. The CDR3 loop is CASGGRGNGGIGYEQYF. The CDR3 coding sequence is TGTGCCAGCGGAGGCCGAGGGAATGGCGGGATCGGGTACGAGCAGTACTTC.

The CDR3 spells CASSARYGYTF. Here the CDR3 DNA reads TGTGCCAGCAGTGCCAGATATGGCTACACCTTC. V usage is TRBV25-1 and J usage is TRBJ1-2; D unresolved. This CDR3 is built from 11 residues. Deletions cut 4 bases from V and 5 bases from J, with 5 bases between. CDR1 is MGHDK, CDR2 SYGVNS, per germline.

This sequence joins TRBV19 and TRBJ1-4; tentatively, D is TRBD1 (5 bases). Germline CDR1 is LNHDA and CDR2 is SQIVND (reference sequence). Trimming shortened V by 5 bases and J by 0 bases, and 16 bases separated the two germline ends. This CDR3 contains 17 residues. Here the CDR3 reads CASSVTGPEATNEKLFF. In DNA, the CDR3 is TGTGCCAGTAGTGTAACAGGACCCGAGGCAACTAATGAAAAACTGTTTTTT.

This clone was seen only once. CDR3 coding DNA: TGCGCCAGCAGTGGGGCAGGGGGCGAGCAGTACTTC. It encodes CASSGAGGEQYF. The chain couples TRBV10-1 to TRBJ2-7, with TRBD1 identical over 7 bases. In germline, CDR1 is WNHNN, CDR2 SYGVQD (reference sequence). The CDR3 is made up of 12 amino acids. The V and J ends lost 4 bases and 6 bases, in that order; junction bases with no gene match: 3.

The chain employs TRBV30 and TRBJ1-5; TRBD1 aligns across 9 bases. The germline V gene has CDR1 GTSNPN and CDR2 SVGIG (reference sequence). V dropped 2 bases and J dropped 6; count of bases not matched to a gene: 2. The CDR3 is made up of 13 amino acids. In DNA, the CDR3 is TGTGCCTGGAGTAAACAGGGGGCTCAGCCCCAGCATTTT. Translating gives CAWSKQGAQPQHF.

This clone was seen only once. At one boundary the junction diverges from the germline segment, which might be a read error. This chain links TRBV7-7 with TRBJ1-1; no reliable D call. Germline V gives CDR1 SSHAT, CDR2 FNYEAQ (reference sequence). This CDR3 is built from 16 residues. Here the CDR3 reads CASSPFPRTLNTEAFF. DNA for the CDR3: TGTGCTAGCAGCCCGTTCCCACGGACTTTGAACACTGAAGCTTTCTTT.

The chain is built from TRBV6-6 and TRBJ2-2; D unresolved. Germline CDR1 reads MNHNY; CDR2 reads SVGAGI (reference sequence). The CDR3 runs 15 residues. The V and J ends lost 4 bases and 1 base respectively, with 10 bases between them. The chain's CDR3 is CASSSARGNTGELFF. Here the CDR3 DNA reads TGTGCCAGCAGTTCGGCTCGCGGGAACACCGGGGAGCTGTTTTTT.

The chain combines TRBV6-4 with TRBJ1-4; D is unclear. The CDR3 totals 16 residues. The germline gives CDR1 MRHNA, CDR2 SNTAGT. The V and J ends lost 4 bases and 5 bases respectively, with 17 bases between them. The CDR3 loop reads CASSAPSQAPNEKLFF. The CDR3 DNA reads TGTGCCAGCAGTGCACCCTCGCAAGCGCCCAATGAAAAACTGTTTTTT.

This chain joins TRBV7-8 and TRBJ2-7, with 9 positions matching TRBD2. The CDR3 sequence is 17 residues long. V was pared by 3 bases and J by 1 base, with 10 bases of the junction left unmatched. Germline values: CDR1 SGHVS, CDR2 FQNEAQ. This chain's CDR3 is CASSFSAGGTESYEQYF. In nucleotides, the CDR3 is TGTGCCAGCAGCTTTTCTGCGGGGGGGACAGAATCCTACGAGCAGTACTTC.

The CDR3: CASSGEEGGFYNEQFF. CDR3 coding DNA: TGTGCCAGCAGCGGTGAGGAAGGTGGCTTTTACAATGAGCAGTTCTTC. The genes are TRBV9 and TRBJ2-1, with unresolved D. The CDR3 runs to 16 residues. Per the germline V gene, CDR1 is SGDLS and CDR2 is YYNGEE. The V end was cut by 3 bases, the J end by 4 bases, with 17 bases between.